This T cell receptor (beta chain) was retrieved from a study of T cell repertoires in cytomegalovirus infection. One entry per CDR3 protein, called by TCRdb with MiXCR from the reads. The data show approximately 350,000 distinct CDR3 sequences, with roughly a third seen just once and roughly 13% held by the top ten. Notes on this clonotype: The antigen remains undetermined.

CDR1 DFQATT and CDR2 SNEGSKA come from the germline V gene (reference sequence). The J segment lost 4 bases and the V segment lost 3 bases, leaving 13 bases of the junction unmatched. CDR3 length: 17 amino acids. The receptor was isolated from a human donor in good health (CMV status not recorded). Some clones in this sample may be carry-over from other donors' samples. The rearrangement uses TRBV20-1 and TRBJ2-1, with 9 bases identical to TRBD2. Sequencing was performed on cultured PBMCs, taken from culture after CMV antigen stimulation. Here the CDR3 DNA reads TGCAGTGCTAGGGGGTTTACCGGGACTAGCACTTACAATGAGCAGTTCTTC. It translates to CSARGFTGTSTYNEQFF.